What follows is one TCR beta chain and its context. The protocol was immunoSEQ multiplex PCR, while the TCRdb copy is restricted to in-frame clones and leaves out a portion. The sample lists about 67,000 clones, roughly 80% occurring once. This entry belongs to a study of blood T cell repertoires in COVID-19. The TCR sequence derives from a human donor in a cohort sampled during active COVID-19. Sequencing input: peripheral blood.

In DNA form, the CDR3 reads TGTGCCAGCAGTTTCCGGGCAAACAGGGCCCACGAGCAGTACTTC. Protein: CASSFRANRAHEQYF. The chain joins TRBV27 to TRBJ2-7; tentatively, D is TRBD1 (6 bases). The CDR3 has 15 residues. Germline CDR1 and CDR2: MNHEY and SMNVEV (reference sequence). Between the trimmed V and J ends, which lost 3 bases and 5 bases, there was a span of 17 bases.